This T cell receptor (beta chain) was obtained from a study of T cell changes during pregnancy in multiple sclerosis. This CDR3 has 14 amino acids. The germline V gene has CDR1 MNHEY and CDR2 SVGAGI. Trimming stripped 1 base from V and 2 bases from J, with 6 bases between. The assay was immunoSEQ multiplex PCR, and TCRdb's table has in-frame clones only and misses some. The repertoire has more than 70,000 clones, roughly 90% of them found once; the top ten carry around 0.93%. This clonotype originated in a female donor with multiple sclerosis, enrolled in a pregnancy study. The chain carries TRBV6-5 and TRBJ1-5; the D gene is possibly TRBD1 (5 bases). The material was peripheral blood, obtained before pregnancy. The CDR3 protein is CASSYLGGNQPQHF. CDR3 nucleotides: TGTGCCAGCAGTTACTTAGGGGGCAATCAGCCCCAGCATTTT.